This record concerns one TCR beta chain sequence. Participant ages covered roughly 18 to 89 years across 25 or so US areas. Researchers sorted participants into cohorts using their self-reported clinical history. Exposed study participants had met a COVID-19 case within 2 weeks before entry. The sample is drawn from a study of blood T cell repertoires in COVID-19. Authors' processing steps: Nucleated cell number was recorded as an estimate derived from reference gene primer amplification. TCRdb's copy holds only in-frame clones and misses some; the assay was immunoSEQ multiplex PCR. From that table come the V and J calls and clone size; the DNA was used to work out D and trimming. The repertoire has about 220,000 clones, around 82% of them found once; the top ten carry around 4.6%. The CDR3 extends over 16 amino acids. The ends lost 5 bases at V and 2 bases at J; junction bases unmatched: 5. Germline V CDR1 and CDR2: MNHEY, SVGEGT.

The sample was PBMCs or T cells enriched from blood (not recorded which). The chain joins TRBV6-2 or TRBV6-3 to TRBJ2-3; 12 bases align to TRBD2. The sequence came from a woman aged 50 to 65 who had been exposed to COVID-19. DNA for the CDR3: TGTGCCAGCAGTACGCTAGCGGGGGGGCTCACAGATACGCAGTATTTT. The encoded protein is CASSTLAGGLTDTQYF.